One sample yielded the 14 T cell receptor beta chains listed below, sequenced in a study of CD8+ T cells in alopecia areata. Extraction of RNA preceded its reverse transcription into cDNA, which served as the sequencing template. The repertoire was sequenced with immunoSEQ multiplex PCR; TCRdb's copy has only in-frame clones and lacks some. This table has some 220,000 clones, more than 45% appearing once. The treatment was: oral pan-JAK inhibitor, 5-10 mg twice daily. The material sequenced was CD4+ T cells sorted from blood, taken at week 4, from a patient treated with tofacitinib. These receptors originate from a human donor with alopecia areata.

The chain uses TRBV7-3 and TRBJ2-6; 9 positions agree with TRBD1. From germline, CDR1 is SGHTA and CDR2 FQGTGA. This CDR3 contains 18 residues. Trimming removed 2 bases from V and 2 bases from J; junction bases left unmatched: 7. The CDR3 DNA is TGTGCCAGCAGCTTAGTCGGGACAGGGAAAGCTGGGGCCAACGTCCTGACTTTC. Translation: CASSLVGTGKAGANVLTF. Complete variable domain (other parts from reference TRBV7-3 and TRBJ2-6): GAGVSQTPSNKVTEKGKYVELRCDPISGHTALYWYRQSLGQGPEFLIYFQGTGAADDSGLPNDRFFAVRPEGSVSTLKIQRTERGDSAVYLCASSLVGTGKAGANVLTFGAGSRLTVL.

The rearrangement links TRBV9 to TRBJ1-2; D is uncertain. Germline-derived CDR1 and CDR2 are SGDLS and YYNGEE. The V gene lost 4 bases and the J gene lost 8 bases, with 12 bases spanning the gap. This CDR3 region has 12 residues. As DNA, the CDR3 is TGTGCCAGCAGCCCCGTGGGCAGCGGCTACACCTTC. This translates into CASSPVGSGYTF.

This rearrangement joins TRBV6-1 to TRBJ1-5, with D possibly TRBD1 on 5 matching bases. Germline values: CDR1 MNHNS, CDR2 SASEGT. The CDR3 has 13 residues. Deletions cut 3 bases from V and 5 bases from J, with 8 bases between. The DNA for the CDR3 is TGTGCCAGCAGTGACTTCAGGGATCAGCCCCAGCATTTT. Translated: CASSDFRDQPQHF.

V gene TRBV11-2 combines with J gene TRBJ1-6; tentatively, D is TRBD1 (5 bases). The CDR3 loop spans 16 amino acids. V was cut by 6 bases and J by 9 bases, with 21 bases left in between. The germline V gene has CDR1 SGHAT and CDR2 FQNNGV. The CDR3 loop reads CASSLLAAGKSSPLHF. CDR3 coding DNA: TGTGCCAGCAGTCTTCTAGCGGCAGGGAAAAGTTCACCCCTCCACTTT.

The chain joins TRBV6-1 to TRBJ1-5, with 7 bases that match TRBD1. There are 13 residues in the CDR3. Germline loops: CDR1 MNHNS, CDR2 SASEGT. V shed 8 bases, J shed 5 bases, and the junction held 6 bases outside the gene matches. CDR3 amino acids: CASRHGTDQPQHF. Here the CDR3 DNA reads TGTGCCAGCCGACATGGGACAGATCAGCCCCAGCATTTT.

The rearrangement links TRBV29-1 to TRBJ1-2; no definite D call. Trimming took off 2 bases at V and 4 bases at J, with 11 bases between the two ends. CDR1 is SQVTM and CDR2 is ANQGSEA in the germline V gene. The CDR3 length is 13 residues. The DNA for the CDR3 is TGCAGCGTTGAATCGGGGAGGAGCTATGGCTACACCTTC. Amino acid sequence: CSVESGRSYGYTF.

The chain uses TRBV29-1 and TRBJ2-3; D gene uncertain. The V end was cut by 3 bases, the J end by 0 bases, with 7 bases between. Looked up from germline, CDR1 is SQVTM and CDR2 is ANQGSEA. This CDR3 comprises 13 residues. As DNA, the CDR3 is TGCAGCGTTGACCGAGAGAGCACAGATACGCAGTATTTT. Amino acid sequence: CSVDRESTDTQYF.

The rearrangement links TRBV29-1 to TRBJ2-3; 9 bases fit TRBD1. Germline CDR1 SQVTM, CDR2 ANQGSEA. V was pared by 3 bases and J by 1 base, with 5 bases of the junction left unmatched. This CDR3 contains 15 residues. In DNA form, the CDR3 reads TGCAGCGTTGATTACAGGGGGCAGGGCACAGATACGCAGTATTTT. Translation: CSVDYRGQGTDTQYF.

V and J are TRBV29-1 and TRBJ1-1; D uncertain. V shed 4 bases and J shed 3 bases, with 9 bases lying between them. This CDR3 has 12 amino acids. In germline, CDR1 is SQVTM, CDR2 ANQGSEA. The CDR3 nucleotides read TGCAGCGTTGTAGGCCTCTACACTGAAGCTTTCTTT. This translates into CSVVGLYTEAFF.

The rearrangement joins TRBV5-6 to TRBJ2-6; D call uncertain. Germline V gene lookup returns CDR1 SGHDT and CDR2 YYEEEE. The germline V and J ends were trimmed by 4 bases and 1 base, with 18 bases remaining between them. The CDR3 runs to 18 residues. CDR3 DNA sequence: TGTGCCAGCAGCCTCTTGGGTGGCCAGAGATCTGGGGCCAACGTCCTGACTTTC. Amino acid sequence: CASSLLGGQRSGANVLTF.

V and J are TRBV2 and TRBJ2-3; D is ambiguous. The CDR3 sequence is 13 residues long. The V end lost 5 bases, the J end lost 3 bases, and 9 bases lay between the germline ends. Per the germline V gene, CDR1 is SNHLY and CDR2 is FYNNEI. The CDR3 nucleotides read TGTGCCAGCAGTATAGGACGGACAGATACGCAGTATTTT. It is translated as CASSIGRTDTQYF.

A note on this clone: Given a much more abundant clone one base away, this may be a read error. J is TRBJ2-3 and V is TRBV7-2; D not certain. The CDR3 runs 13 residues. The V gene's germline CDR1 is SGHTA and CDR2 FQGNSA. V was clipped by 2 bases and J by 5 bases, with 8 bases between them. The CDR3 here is CASSLREGDTQYF. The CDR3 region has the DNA TGTGCCAGCAGCTTAAGGGAAGGAGATACGCAGTATTTT.

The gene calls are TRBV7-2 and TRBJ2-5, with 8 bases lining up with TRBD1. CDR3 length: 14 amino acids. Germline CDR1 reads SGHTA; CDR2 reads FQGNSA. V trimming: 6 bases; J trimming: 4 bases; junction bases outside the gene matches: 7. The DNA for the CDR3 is TGTGCCAGCAGGAAGTCAGGGGGCGCAGAGACCCAGTACTTC. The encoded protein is CASRKSGGAETQYF.

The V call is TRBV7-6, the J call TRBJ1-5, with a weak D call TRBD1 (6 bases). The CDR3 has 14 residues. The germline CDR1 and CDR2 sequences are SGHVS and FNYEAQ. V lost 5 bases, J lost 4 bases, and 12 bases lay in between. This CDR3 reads CASSLRGGNQPQHF. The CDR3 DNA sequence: TGTGCCAGCAGCCTCAGGGGCGGTAATCAGCCCCAGCATTTT.